Given below is one T cell receptor beta chain in context. The CDR3 length is 14 residues. Per the germline V gene, CDR1 is LNHDA and CDR2 is SQIVND (reference sequence). Trimming cost V 8 bases and J 7 bases; bases outside gene matches: 9. In the study's own analysis: Estimated nucleated cell counts came from reference gene primer amplification. Produced via immunoSEQ multiplex PCR; TCRdb's table is partial and in-frame only. V, J and clone size derive from that table, while D and trimming were established from the DNA sequence. Here the sample spans approximately 100,000 clones, roughly nine tenths being singletons. The data stem from a study of blood T cell repertoires in COVID-19. Looking at the study overall: Samples representing acute and convalescent COVID-19 were sourced from the United States, Italy and Spain. PBMCs, B-cell-depleted T cells, or T cells provided the cDNA or gDNA that made up the material.

The receptor was isolated from a man between 45 and 60 years old with acute or convalescent COVID-19. The sequencing input was peripheral blood. The rearrangement links TRBV19 to TRBJ2-4; 9 positions agree with TRBD1. In nucleotides, the CDR3 is TGTGCCAGTGGCCCCGGGACAGGGAGTAACATTCAGTACTTC. It yields the protein CASGPGTGSNIQYF.